The TCR beta chain under discussion was sequenced for a study of blood T cell repertoires in COVID-19. Study at large: The cDNA or gDNA used as material had been derived from T cells, B-cell-depleted T cells, or PBMCs.

Trimming removed 4 bases from V and 0 bases from J, with 6 bases in between. The germline V gene has CDR1 LNHDA and CDR2 SQIVND (reference sequence). The CDR3 extends over 13 amino acids. The data were produced by immunoSEQ multiplex PCR, yet TCRdb's version contains in-frame clones alone and is incomplete. The data show under 45,000 clones, about 83% seen once. The origin of this receptor is a woman older than 75 with active or convalescent COVID-19. The sample taken for sequencing was peripheral blood. The chain is built from TRBV19 and TRBJ2-5, with D uncertain. CDR3 DNA: TGTGCCAGTAGTACCCTGTACCAAGAGACCCAGTACTTC. It yields the protein CASSTLYQETQYF.